The entry below describes one T cell receptor (beta chain). The sample belongs to a study of cytomegalovirus exposure and HLA in healthy donors. The length of the CDR3 is 14 residues. V lost 7 bases and J lost 6, with 18 bases in between. Per the germline V gene, CDR1 is MNHNY and CDR2 is SVGAGI (reference sequence). The PCR used 60 Vbeta and 13 Jbeta primers. Using immunoSEQ multiplex PCR, the repertoire was profiled, and TCRdb retains in-frame clones only, with some absent. The sample includes tens of thousands of clones, more than 80% of them seen just once. This TCR came from a male donor in good health and CMV-seronegative. J is TRBJ1-1 and V is TRBV6-6; possible D gene TRBD1, 5 bases. Material for sequencing was PBMCs. The CDR3 reads CASTNPKRGAEAFF. CDR3 nucleotide sequence: TGTGCCAGCACTAACCCAAAGCGGGGGGCTGAAGCTTTCTTT.